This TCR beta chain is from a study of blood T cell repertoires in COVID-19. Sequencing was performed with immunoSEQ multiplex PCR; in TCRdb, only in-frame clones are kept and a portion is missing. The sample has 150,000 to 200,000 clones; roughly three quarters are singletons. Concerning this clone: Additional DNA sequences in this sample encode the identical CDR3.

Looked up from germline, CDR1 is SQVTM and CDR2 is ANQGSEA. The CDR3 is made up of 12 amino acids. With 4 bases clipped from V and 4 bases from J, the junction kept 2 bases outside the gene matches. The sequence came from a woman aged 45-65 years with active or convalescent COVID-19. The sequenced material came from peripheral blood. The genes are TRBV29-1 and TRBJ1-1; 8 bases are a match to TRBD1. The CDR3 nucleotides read TGCAGCGTTGGACAGGGGAGCACTGAAGCTTTCTTT. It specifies CSVGQGSTEAFF.